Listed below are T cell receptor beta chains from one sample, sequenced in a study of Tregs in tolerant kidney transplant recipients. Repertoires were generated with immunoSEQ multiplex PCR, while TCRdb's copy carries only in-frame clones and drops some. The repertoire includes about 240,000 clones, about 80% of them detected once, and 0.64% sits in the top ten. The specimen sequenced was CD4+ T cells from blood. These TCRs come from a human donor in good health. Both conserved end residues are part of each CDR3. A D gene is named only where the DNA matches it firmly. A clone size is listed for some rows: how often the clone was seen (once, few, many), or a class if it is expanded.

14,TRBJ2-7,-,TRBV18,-,TGTGCCAGCTCCCTGACAAGGGGTGTTGTCGAGCAGTACTTC,CASSLTRGVVEQYF
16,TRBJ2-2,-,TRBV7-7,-,TGTGCTAGCAGCCCCTCGGGACCGGTGAACACCGGGGAGCTGTTTTTT,CASSPSGPVNTGELFF
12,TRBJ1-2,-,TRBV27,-,TGTGCCAGCAGCCAGGACCGATATGGCTACACCTTC,CASSQDRYGYTF
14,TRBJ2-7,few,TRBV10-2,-,TGCGCCAGCAGTGAGGTTTGGCGTAGCTACGAGCAGTACTTC,CASSEVWRSYEQYF
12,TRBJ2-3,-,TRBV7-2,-,TGTGCCAGCAGGAGTAGCACAGATACGCAGTATTTT,CASRSSTDTQYF
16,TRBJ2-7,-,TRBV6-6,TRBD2,TGTGCCAGCAGTTACGCGGGGACTAGCGGCTCCTACGAGCAGTACTTC,CASSYAGTSGSYEQYF
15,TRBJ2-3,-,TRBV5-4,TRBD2,TGTGCCAGCAGGGCGAGCGGGACTAGCACAGATACGCAGTATTTT,CASRASGTSTDTQYF
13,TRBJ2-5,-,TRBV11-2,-,TGTGCCAGCAAATTGGGAGCGCGAGAGACCCAGTACTTC,CASKLGARETQYF
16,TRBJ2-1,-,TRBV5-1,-,TGCGCCAGCAGCTTGGCCTCCGGACTACCTCAGAATGAGCAGTTCTTC,CASSLASGLPQNEQFF
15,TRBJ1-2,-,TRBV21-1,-,TGTGCCAGCAGCTCTCTTCTAGACAGAATACATGGCTACACCTTC,CASSSLLDRIHGYTF
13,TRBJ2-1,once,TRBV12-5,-,TGTGCTAGTGGTTTAGGGCCCGGGAATGAGCAGTTCTTC,CASGLGPGNEQFF
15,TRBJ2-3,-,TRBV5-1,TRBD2,TGCGCCAGCAGCTTATTAGCGGGTCCCACAGATACGCAGTATTTT,CASSLLAGPTDTQYF
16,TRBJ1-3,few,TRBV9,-,TGTGCCAGCAGCGTAGGAGGGGCCCCGAGGGGAAACACCATATATTTT,CASSVGGAPRGNTIYF
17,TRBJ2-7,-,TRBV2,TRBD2,TGTGCCAGCAGTTTGCTCCATAGCGGGGGGGCATCATACGAGCAGTACTTC,CASSLLHSGGASYEQYF
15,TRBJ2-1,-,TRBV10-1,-,TGCGCCAGCAGTGGACTAGAAGAACGTTACAATGAGCAGTTCTTC,CASSGLEERYNEQFF
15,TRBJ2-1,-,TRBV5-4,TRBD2,TGTGCCAGCAGCTTGAGAAGCGGGAACGACAATGAGCAGTTCTTC,CASSLRSGNDNEQFF
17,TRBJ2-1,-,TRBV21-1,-,TGTGCCAGCAGCAAAGTGTCCTTACACGATTCCTACAATGAGCAGTTCTTC,CASSKVSLHDSYNEQFF
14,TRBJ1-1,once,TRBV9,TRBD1,TGTGCCAGCAACTCACAGGGGGCTGACACTGAAGCTTTCTTT,CASNSQGADTEAFF
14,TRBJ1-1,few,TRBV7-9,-,TGTGCCAGCAGCCCGGGCGGGGGGTACACTGAAGCTTTCTTT,CASSPGGGYTEAFF
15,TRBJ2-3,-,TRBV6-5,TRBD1,TGTGCCAGCAGGCCTCGGGGACAGGGGATGGATACGCAGTATTTT,CASRPRGQGMDTQYF
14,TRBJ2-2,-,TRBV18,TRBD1,TGTGCCAGCTCATCTAGGGACAGCACCGGGGAGCTGTTTTTT,CASSSRDSTGELFF
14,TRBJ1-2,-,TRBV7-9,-,TGTGCCAGCACTGCGAGCGGGTCCCCAAGGGGCTACACCTTC,CASTASGSPRGYTF
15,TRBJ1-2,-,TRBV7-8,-,TGTGCCAGCAGCTACGACAGACGTCCTATTAGTGGCTACACCTTC,CASSYDRRPISGYTF
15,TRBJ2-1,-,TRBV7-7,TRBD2,TGTGCCAGCAGCATGGGACTAGCGGATTACAATGAGCAGTTCTTC,CASSMGLADYNEQFF
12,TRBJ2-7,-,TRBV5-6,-,TGTGCCAGCAGCTGGGGCACCTACGAGCAGTACTTC,CASSWGTYEQYF
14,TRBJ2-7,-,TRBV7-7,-,TGTGCCAGCAGCTTAAAGGTTGACTCCTACGAGCAGTACTTC,CASSLKVDSYEQYF
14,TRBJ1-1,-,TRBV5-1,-,TGCGCCAGCAGCTTGGAACCATCGGGCACTGAAGCTTTCTTT,CASSLEPSGTEAFF
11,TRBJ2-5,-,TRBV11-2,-,TGTGCCAGCAGCGTTGTGGAGACCCAGTACTTC,CASSVVETQYF
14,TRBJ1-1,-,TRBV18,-,TGTGCCAGCTCTACTTCGACAGAGAACACTGAAGCTTTCTTT,CASSTSTENTEAFF